This TCR beta chain was observed in a study of cytomegalovirus exposure and HLA in healthy donors. Study-level information: Out of about 190 million T cells, an earlier analysis found 117 million unique TCR beta sequences in total. Early released data comprised 80 million to 90 million unique TCRs from HLA-typed donors.

This CDR3 is 13 amino acids long. Per germline, CDR1 MNHEY and CDR2 SMNVEV (reference sequence). V trimming: 6 bases; J trimming: 4 bases; junction bases outside the gene matches: 6. Vbeta (60) and Jbeta (13) primers were used in the PCR. Original analysis: About 12 million shared chains were among the roughly 78 million unique TCR beta chains that a later analysis counted. TCRdb's table, derived via immunoSEQ multiplex PCR, lists solely in-frame clones and lacks some. That table is the source of V, J and clone size, and D and trimming were worked out from the DNA. The sample yields more than 95,000 clones, under 85% seen once.

The J gene is TRBJ2-7, the V gene TRBV27; 7 nucleotides align to TRBD1. The TCR comes from a woman in her 70s in good health and CMV-seropositive. The material sequenced was PBMCs. CDR3 sequence (DNA): TGTGCCAGCAGAGGGACAGTCAATTACGAGCAGTACTTC. The encoded protein is CASRGTVNYEQYF.